The rows below give T cell receptor beta chains drawn from one sample of a study of cytomegalovirus exposure and HLA in healthy donors. Profiling relied on immunoSEQ multiplex PCR, and the TCRdb table lists in-frame clones only, not all of them. Among about 110,000 clones listed, 70% to 80% were seen once. Sequenced material: PBMCs. All receptors derive from a boy aged 5-17 years in good health and CMV-seronegative. CDR3s include the opening cysteine and the closing phenylalanine or tryptophan. A D gene is named only where the DNA matches it firmly. Some rows have no size entry. The others give once, few or many, or a class for an expanded clone.

13	few	TRBV27	.	TRBJ1-1	CASSLSSDTEAFF	TGTGCCAGCAGTTTATCTTCCGACACTGAAGCTTTCTTT
14	.	TRBV7-6	.	TRBJ2-7	CASSPQKDSYEQYF	TGTGCCAGCAGCCCGCAAAAGGACAGCTACGAGCAGTACTTC
13	few	TRBV25-1	.	TRBJ2-1	CASQQTTYNEQFF	TGTGCCAGCCAGCAGACTACCTACAATGAGCAGTTCTTC
13	few	TRBV28	TRBD2	TRBJ2-7	CASSLLAGAEQYF	TGTGCCAGCAGTTTACTAGCGGGAGCCGAGCAGTACTTC
14	.	TRBV5-1	TRBD1	TRBJ2-5	CASSLQGAWETQYF	TGCGCCAGCAGCTTGCAGGGGGCATGGGAGACCCAGTACTTC
15	.	TRBV2	.	TRBJ1-2	CASSEAIGGTYGYTF	TGTGCCAGCAGTGAAGCGATTGGGGGGACCTATGGCTACACCTTC
16	.	TRBV10-3	.	TRBJ2-7	CAISESLGGARDEQYF	TGTGCCATCAGTGAGTCTTTAGGAGGGGCGAGAGACGAGCAGTACTTC
15	.	TRBV6-7	.	TRBJ2-1	CASRVVALGYNEQFF	TGTGCCAGCAGGGTGGTAGCACTGGGCTACAATGAGCAGTTCTTC
12	once	TRBV10-3	TRBD1	TRBJ2-7	CAISESGQGKYF	TGTGCCATCAGTGAGTCTGGACAGGGCAAATACTTC
15	.	TRBV19	TRBD1	TRBJ2-7	CASSRTGGGGYEQYF	TGTGCCAGTAGTCGGACAGGGGGCGGCGGGTACGAGCAGTACTTC
16	.	TRBV28	TRBD1	TRBJ1-5	CASSQGDRGNNQPQHF	TGTGCCAGCAGTCAAGGGGACAGGGGGAACAATCAGCCCCAGCATTTT
16	.	TRBV4-2	TRBD2	TRBJ2-5	CASSQGTSGYQETQYF	TGTGCCAGCAGCCAAGGGACTAGCGGGTATCAAGAGACCCAGTACTTC
19	.	TRBV5-6	TRBD2	TRBJ2-1	CASSSMGLAGDSSYNEQFF	TGTGCCAGCAGTTCGATGGGACTAGCGGGGGACAGCTCCTACAATGAGCAGTTCTTC
15	.	TRBV2	TRBD1	TRBJ2-1	CASSEGQGYTNEQFF	TGTGCCAGCAGTGAAGGACAGGGATATACCAATGAGCAGTTCTTC
15	.	TRBV5-3	.	TRBJ2-3	CARSLAGGITDTQYF	TGTGCCAGAAGCTTGGCCGGAGGGATCACAGATACGCAGTATTTT
13	.	TRBV9	.	TRBJ1-1	CASSTQSWTEAFF	TGTGCCAGCAGCACACAGTCGTGGACTGAAGCTTTCTTT
14	.	TRBV5-1	TRBD1	TRBJ1-4	CASSLGTGGEKLFF	TGCGCCAGCAGCTTGGGGACAGGGGGCGAAAAACTGTTTTTT
13	.	TRBV19	.	TRBJ1-6	CASSNTGDSPLHF	TGTGCCAGTAGTAACACAGGCGATTCACCCCTCCACTTT
11	once	TRBV20-1	TRBD2	TRBJ2-5	CSARGPGLANF	TGCAGTGCTAGAGGACCGGGACTAGCGAACTTC
14	.	TRBV7-7	.	TRBJ2-1	CASAPGLSYNEQFF	TGTGCTTCCGCACCCGGTTTATCCTACAATGAGCAGTTCTTC
16	.	TRBV4-3	.	TRBJ1-1	CASSQGSRHPNTEAFF	TGCGCCAGCAGCCAAGGAAGTCGACACCCGAACACTGAAGCTTTCTTT
13	few	TRBV27	.	TRBJ1-1	CASSLGGDTEAFF	TGTGCCAGCAGTTTAGGAGGGGACACTGAAGCTTTCTTT
15	.	TRBV7-9	.	TRBJ1-1	CASSLVLQVNTEAFF	TGTGCCAGCAGCTTAGTATTACAAGTAAACACTGAAGCTTTCTTT
14	.	TRBV27	TRBD1	TRBJ1-2	CASSLSGQNYGYTF	TGTGCCAGCAGTTTATCGGGACAGAACTATGGCTACACCTTC
14	.	TRBV2	.	TRBJ1-5	CASRQGFIIGPQHF	TGTGCCAGCAGGCAGGGGTTCATAATTGGGCCCCAGCATTTT
19	.	TRBV7-6	TRBD2	TRBJ2-5	CASSLFLGGSGRVGETQYF	TGTGCCAGCAGCTTATTCCTCGGAGGTAGCGGGAGAGTCGGAGAGACCCAGTACTTC
18	once	TRBV6-1	TRBD2	TRBJ2-2	CASSEFRTSGSFTGELFF	TGTGCCAGCAGTGAATTTAGGACTAGCGGGAGTTTCACCGGGGAGCTGTTTTTT
12	.	TRBV28	.	TRBJ1-1	CASSRTDTEAFF	TGTGCCAGCAGCCGGACAGACACTGAAGCTTTCTTT
14	once	TRBV29-1	TRBD2	TRBJ2-2	CSGGSGWNTGELFF	TGCAGCGGGGGTAGCGGGTGGAACACCGGGGAGCTGTTTTTT
12	.	TRBV29-1	TRBD1	TRBJ2-5	CSVETGEETQYF	TGCAGCGTTGAGACAGGGGAAGAGACCCAGTACTTC
14	.	TRBV15	.	TRBJ1-2	CATSMDTGSIGYTF	TGTGCCACCAGCATGGACACAGGGAGCATCGGCTACACCTTC
13	.	TRBV12-5	.	TRBJ1-1	CASGFTRGIEAFF	TGTGCTAGTGGTTTCACCCGGGGGATTGAAGCTTTCTTT
13	.	TRBV5-6	.	TRBJ2-1	CASSFRGGDEQFF	TGTGCCAGCAGCTTTCGTGGAGGCGATGAGCAGTTCTTC
14	few	TRBV19	.	TRBJ1-1	CASSIIGRRTEAFF	TGTGCCAGTAGTATAATCGGGAGAAGGACTGAAGCTTTCTTT
14	few	TRBV10-1	TRBD2	TRBJ2-1	CASSFGLEADEQFF	TGCGCCAGCAGTTTCGGACTAGAGGCGGATGAGCAGTTCTTC
14	.	TRBV9	TRBD1	TRBJ2-7	CASSVGGQMYEQYF	TGTGCCAGCAGCGTAGGGGGACAGATGTACGAGCAGTACTTC
15	.	TRBV6-5	.	TRBJ1-3	CASSYTRFSGNTIYF	TGTGCCAGCAGTTACACGAGGTTCTCTGGAAACACCATATATTTT
17	.	TRBV29-1	TRBD2	TRBJ2-1	CSVSGLADSSSYNEQFF	TGCAGCGTATCGGGACTAGCGGACTCAAGCTCCTACAATGAGCAGTTCTTC
12	.	TRBV12-5	.	TRBJ1-3	CASGTGGNTIYF	TGTGCTAGTGGAACAGGGGGAAACACCATATATTTT
13	.	TRBV30	.	TRBJ1-3	CAWSSGSGNTIYF	TGTGCCTGGAGTAGCGGCTCTGGAAACACCATATATTTT
15	.	TRBV5-4	TRBD2	TRBJ2-1	CASSFRGGPDNEQFF	TGTGCCAGCAGCTTCCGGGGAGGGCCCGACAATGAGCAGTTCTTC
16	.	TRBV5-1	TRBD2	TRBJ2-3	CASSLTGTSRADTQYF	TGCGCCAGCAGCCTTACTGGGACTAGCAGGGCAGATACGCAGTATTTT
17	.	TRBV18	.	TRBJ1-4	CASSPTTRPGLQEKLFF	TGTGCCAGCTCACCAACGACTCGGCCAGGGTTGCAGGAAAAACTGTTTTTT
15	.	TRBV19	.	TRBJ2-7	CASSIDLTIAYEQYF	TGTGCCAGTAGTATTGATTTGACTATAGCCTACGAGCAGTACTTC
16	few	TRBV7-9	TRBD2	TRBJ2-1	CASSPGLAGLSDEQFF	TGTGCCAGCAGCCCAGGACTAGCGGGGCTGTCGGATGAGCAGTTCTTC
16	.	TRBV11-2	TRBD2	TRBJ2-3	CASSLGNSGSTDTQYF	TGTGCCAGCAGCTTAGGGAATAGCGGGAGCACAGATACGCAGTATTTT